Listed below are T cell receptor beta chains from one sample, sequenced in a study of CD39 and CD103 CD8 tumor-infiltrating T cells. Produced via immunoSEQ multiplex PCR; TCRdb's table is partial and in-frame only. The sample has about 570 clones, about 70% seen once; the top ten hold 30%. The sample taken for sequencing was CD39- CD103+ CD8+ T cells sorted from the tumor. These receptors came from a human donor with ovarian cancer. The CDR3 runs from the conserved cysteine through the conserved F or W. D genes are given only for firm matches. Size tells how often a clone was seen (once, few, many) or the class of an expanded clone, and some rows leave it out.

clone_size,cdr3_length,v_call,d_call,j_call,cdr3_aa,cdr3_nt
.,13,TRBV5-1,.,TRBJ1-2,CASSGGGTYGYTF,TGCGCCAGCAGCGGGGGGGGAACCTATGGCTACACCTTC
.,16,TRBV14,TRBD2,TRBJ2-5,CAGSQWTSGRAETQYF,TGTGCCGGCAGCCAGTGGACTAGCGGGAGGGCAGAGACCCAGTACTTC
once,14,TRBV7-9,.,TRBJ1-1,CASRTSELNTEAFF,TGTGCCAGCCGGACGTCCGAACTGAACACTGAAGCTTTCTTT
.,15,TRBV7-3,.,TRBJ2-1,CASSLIVSEYNEQFF,TGTGCCAGCAGCTTAATAGTTTCTGAATACAATGAGCAGTTCTTC
.,15,TRBV7-6,TRBD1,TRBJ2-7,CASSLTGTGSYEQYF,TGTGCCAGCAGCTTAACCGGGACAGGGTCCTACGAGCAGTACTTC
.,14,TRBV4-3,TRBD1,TRBJ2-7,CASSPRTGTYEQYF,TGCGCCAGCAGCCCGAGGACAGGAACCTACGAGCAGTACTTC
.,13,TRBV13,.,TRBJ2-2,CASGEANTGELFF,TGTGCCAGCGGAGAGGCGAACACCGGGGAGCTGTTTTTT
few,14,TRBV27,.,TRBJ2-2,CASSLGASTGELFF,TGTGCCAGCAGCCTCGGGGCGTCCACCGGGGAGCTGTTTTTT
.,15,TRBV7-6,.,TRBJ1-5,CASSLAWGSNQPQHF,TGTGCCAGCAGCTTAGCGTGGGGTAGCAATCAGCCCCAGCATTTT
.,17,TRBV7-8,.,TRBJ2-2,CASSHRRDSGDTGELFF,TGTGCCAGCAGCCACAGGAGGGACTCCGGGGACACCGGGGAGCTGTTTTTT
.,14,TRBV5-3,TRBD1,TRBJ1-2,CASSQDRDRGGYTF,TGTGCCAGCAGCCAAGATCGGGACAGGGGAGGCTACACCTTC
few,13,TRBV19,.,TRBJ2-7,CASSLHSSYEQYF,TGTGCCAGTAGTCTCCACTCCTCCTACGAGCAGTACTTC
large,13,TRBV19,.,TRBJ2-3,CASSISRGDTQYF,TGTGCCAGTAGTATATCTAGAGGAGATACGCAGTATTTT
once,15,TRBV27,TRBD2,TRBJ2-1,CASSPLAGQSNEQFF,TGTGCCAGCAGCCCCCTAGCGGGACAATCCAATGAGCAGTTCTTC
.,14,TRBV5-1,.,TRBJ1-2,CASSLEPGAYGYTF,TGCGCCAGCAGCTTGGAACCAGGGGCCTATGGCTACACCTTC
.,15,TRBV5-4,.,TRBJ1-2,CASSLLGGGNYGYTF,TGTGCCAGCAGCTTGCTGGGGGGCGGGAACTATGGCTACACCTTC
.,14,TRBV29-1,TRBD2,TRBJ2-1,CSVAIKTSGRLEFF,TGCAGCGTTGCAATTAAGACTAGCGGGAGGCTGGAGTTCTTC
.,14,TRBV10-3,TRBD1,TRBJ1-1,CAINAGQGYTEAFF,TGTGCCATCAACGCGGGACAGGGGTACACTGAAGCTTTCTTT
.,13,TRBV7-9,.,TRBJ2-7,CASSRLLRNEQYF,TGTGCCAGCAGCCGTTTACTTAGAAACGAGCAGTACTTC
few,16,TRBV7-9,.,TRBJ2-7,CASSSGHGRGSYEQYF,TGTGCCAGCAGCTCGGGACACGGCAGGGGTTCCTACGAGCAGTACTTC
.,19,TRBV5-3,TRBD1,TRBJ1-1,CARSWGKQGFRTWVAEAFF,TGTGCCAGAAGCTGGGGCAAACAGGGGTTCCGTACGTGGGTGGCTGAAGCTTTCTTT
.,14,TRBV6-5,.,TRBJ2-3,CASSYGQYTDTQYF,TGTGCCAGCAGTTACGGGCAGTACACAGATACGCAGTATTTT
.,14,TRBV4-1,.,TRBJ2-5,CASSQEGRPETQYF,TGCGCCAGCAGCCAGGAAGGGAGACCGGAGACCCAGTACTTC
.,14,TRBV6-6,.,TRBJ2-3,CASSLSWPPDTQYF,TGTGCCAGCTCCCTGTCCTGGCCCCCAGATACGCAGTATTTT
few,17,TRBV4-1,TRBD1,TRBJ2-5,CASSSQGGDRAQETQYF,TGCGCCAGCAGCTCGCAAGGGGGGGACAGGGCTCAAGAGACCCAGTACTTC
.,15,TRBV29-1,TRBD2,TRBJ2-2,CSVTGTSGYTGELFF,TGCAGCGTAACCGGGACTAGCGGCTACACCGGGGAGCTGTTTTTT
.,12,TRBV7-9,.,TRBJ2-3,CASRYGTDTQYF,TGTGCCAGCAGGTACGGCACAGATACGCAGTATTTT
.,13,TRBV6-4,.,TRBJ2-3,CALQTDSTDTQYF,TGTGCCCTGCAGACGGACAGCACAGATACGCAGTATTTT
hyperexpanded,14,TRBV5-3,TRBD2,TRBJ2-7,CARSLTSGFYEQYF,TGTGCCAGAAGCTTAACTAGCGGATTCTACGAGCAGTACTTC
once,14,TRBV5-4,.,TRBJ1-3,CASSSESSGNTIYF,TGTGCCAGCAGCTCTGAGAGCTCTGGAAACACCATATATTTT
.,15,TRBV4-2,TRBD1,TRBJ1-4,CASSQEGQLNEKLFF,TGTGCCAGCAGCCAAGAGGGACAGCTTAATGAAAAACTGTTTTTT
once,14,TRBV4-1,.,TRBJ1-1,CASSQAGEPTEAFF,TGCGCCAGCAGCCAAGCAGGGGAACCCACTGAAGCTTTCTTT
.,14,TRBV28,.,TRBJ1-2,CASSWGLGDYGYTF,TGTGCCAGCAGTTGGGGGCTGGGAGACTATGGCTACACCTTC
few,14,TRBV6-1,.,TRBJ1-5,CAGGAGQFDQPQHF,TGTGCCGGAGGTGCCGGACAGTTTGATCAGCCCCAGCATTTT
.,15,TRBV4-1,.,TRBJ2-5,CASSQDRDYQETQYF,TGCGCCAGCAGCCAAGACAGGGATTACCAAGAGACCCAGTACTTC
few,13,TRBV27,.,TRBJ1-1,CASSLTFGTEAFF,TGTGCCAGCAGTCTAACGTTCGGGACAGAAGCTTTCTTT
.,14,TRBV5-1,.,TRBJ1-6,CASSLLGQNSPLHF,TGCGCCAGCAGCTTGTTGGGCCAAAATTCACCCCTCCACTTT
.,13,TRBV27,.,TRBJ2-2,CASSLGNTGELFF,TGTGCCAGCAGTTTGGGGAACACCGGGGAGCTGTTTTTT